Each of the 9 T cell receptor beta chains below was sequenced from the same sample in a study of blood T cell repertoires in COVID-19. The protocol was immunoSEQ multiplex PCR, while the TCRdb copy is restricted to in-frame clones and leaves out a portion. The table shows 150,000 to 200,000 clones, with around nine tenths occurring only once. Sequencing used peripheral blood. The receptors were gathered from a woman of 80 years or more with COVID-19, enrolled during active disease.

The chain is built from TRBV4-2 and TRBJ1-2; 8 bases agree with TRBD1. The CDR3 length is 17 residues. Trimming removed 1 base from V and 1 base from J; junction bases left unmatched: 8. Germline values: CDR1 LGHNA, CDR2 YNFKEQ. The CDR3, as DNA: TGTGCCAGCAGCCAAGTTGACAGGGGAGGCCTTAACTATGGCTACACCTTC. Translated: CASSQVDRGGLNYGYTF.

The chain carries TRBV28 and TRBJ2-7; D may be TRBD1 (5 bases). The CDR3 has 13 amino acids. Per the germline V gene, CDR1 is MDHEN and CDR2 is SYDVKM. V gave up 2 bases and J gave up 2 bases, with 7 bases separating them. The CDR3 protein is CASSLRQPYEQYF. The CDR3 region has the DNA TGTGCCAGCAGTTTACGACAGCCCTACGAGCAGTACTTC.

To note about this clone: The sample has other DNA sequences that encode this CDR3 too. V is TRBV12-3 or TRBV12-4 and J is TRBJ1-3; D ambiguous. This CDR3 comprises 13 residues. Deletions cut 3 bases from V and 0 bases from J, with 3 bases between. This CDR3 is CASSFSSGNTIYF. DNA of the CDR3: TGTGCCAGCAGTTTCAGCTCTGGAAACACCATATATTTT.

V is TRBV28 and J is TRBJ2-2, with 12 positions matching TRBD2. V lost 5 bases and J lost 5; bases outside the gene matches: 3. This CDR3 is built from 15 residues. Germline V gives CDR1 MDHEN, CDR2 SYDVKM. In DNA form, the CDR3 reads TGTGCCAGCAGTGCCGGACTAGCGGGAACCGGGGAGCTGTTTTTT. This sequence encodes CASSAGLAGTGELFF.

The chain carries TRBV7-2 and TRBJ2-2; 7 bases are a match to TRBD1. CDR1 is SGHTA and CDR2 is FQGNSA in the germline V gene. V gave up 3 bases and J gave up 3 bases; unmatched junction bases: 4. The CDR3 totals 15 residues. CDR3 residues: CASSFRQGYTGELFF. The CDR3 DNA reads as TGTGCCAGCAGCTTCAGACAGGGATACACCGGGGAGCTGTTTTTT.

This chain connects TRBV7-9 to TRBJ1-5; 8 nucleotides match TRBD1. V was clipped by 5 bases and J by 6 bases; unmatched bases: 12. Germline CDR1 is SEHNR and CDR2 is FQNEAQ (reference sequence). The CDR3 consists of 16 residues. Written as DNA, the CDR3 is TGTGCCAGCAGCCTGTGGTCCGGACAGGGTGGTCAGCCCCAGCATTTT. It is translated as CASSLWSGQGGQPQHF. The variable domain in full, completed from reference TRBV7-9 and TRBJ1-5, reads DTGVSQNPRHKITKRGQNVTFRCDPISEHNRLYWYRQTLGQGPEFLTYFQNEAQLEKSRLLSDRFSAERPKGSFSTLEIQRTEQGDSAMYLCASSLWSGQGGQPQHFGDGTRLSIL.

The chain has TRBV5-1 and TRBJ2-5, with a weak D call TRBD1 (6 bases). V was shortened by 1 base and J by 1 base, with 8 bases between the two germline ends. CDR1 and CDR2 from the germline V gene are SGHRS and YFSETQ. The CDR3 contains 14 residues. This CDR3 is CASSLPRGQETQYF. The DNA of the CDR3 is TGCGCCAGCAGCTTGCCCAGGGGCCAAGAGACCCAGTACTTC.

The chain recombines TRBV7-6 with TRBJ2-1; 14 bases align to TRBD2. Germline values: CDR1 SGHVS, CDR2 FNYEAQ. The V gene end was trimmed by 5 bases and the J gene end by 0 bases; junction bases not matched to a gene: 12. The CDR3 runs 20 residues. The CDR3 DNA follows: TGTGCCAGCAGCCCAAGGACTAGCGGGAGGTCCCAGAGCTCCTACAATGAGCAGTTCTTC. This gives the protein CASSPRTSGRSQSSYNEQFF. The whole variable domain, remainder taken from reference TRBV7-6 and TRBJ2-1, is GAGVSQSPRYKVTKRGQDVALRCDPISGHVSLYWYRQALGQGPEFLTYFNYEAQQDKSGLPNDRFSAERPEGSISTLTIQRTEQRDSAMYRCASSPRTSGRSQSSYNEQFFGPGTRLTVL.

The chain combines TRBV15 with TRBJ2-3; perhaps TRBD2 as D (6 bases). V lost 8 bases and J 0 bases, leaving 15 bases between the germline ends. This CDR3 is built from 15 residues. Germline CDR1 and CDR2: LNHNV and YYDKDF (reference sequence). The CDR3 bases are TGTGCCACCTCCCGCGGGGCCCAAAGCACAGATACGCAGTATTTT. Its protein product is CATSRGAQSTDTQYF. The entire variable domain, with the rest obtained from reference TRBV15 and TRBJ2-3, is as follows: DAMVIQNPRYQVTQFGKPVTLSCSQTLNHNVMYWYQQKSSQAPKLLFHYYDKDFNNEADTPDNFQSRRPNTSFCFLDIRSPGLGDTAMYLCATSRGAQSTDTQYFGPGTRLTVL.